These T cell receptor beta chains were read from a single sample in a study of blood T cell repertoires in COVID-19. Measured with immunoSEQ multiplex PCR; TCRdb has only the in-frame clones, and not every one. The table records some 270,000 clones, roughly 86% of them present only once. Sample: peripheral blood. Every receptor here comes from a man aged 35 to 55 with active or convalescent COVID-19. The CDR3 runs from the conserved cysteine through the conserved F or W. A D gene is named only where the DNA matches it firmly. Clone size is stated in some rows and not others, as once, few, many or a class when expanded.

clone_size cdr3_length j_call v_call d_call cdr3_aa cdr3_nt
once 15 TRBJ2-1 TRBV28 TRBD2 CASSPRGDSMIVQFF TGTGCCAGCAGCCCACGGGGGGACTCAATGATTGTGCAGTTCTTC
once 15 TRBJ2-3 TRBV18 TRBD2 CASSQLAGDTDTQYF TGTGCCAGCTCACAACTAGCGGGAGACACAGATACGCAGTATTTT
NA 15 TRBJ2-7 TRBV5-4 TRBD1 CASSHYRDRSYEQYF TGTGCCAGCAGTCATTACCGGGACAGGTCCTACGAGCAGTACTTC
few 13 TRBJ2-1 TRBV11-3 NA CASSLGRANEQFF TGTGCCAGCAGCTTAGGCCGCGCAAATGAGCAGTTCTTC
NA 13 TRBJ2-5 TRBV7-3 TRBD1 CASRVRQGETQYF TGTGCCAGCAGGGTTCGACAGGGAGAGACCCAGTACTTC
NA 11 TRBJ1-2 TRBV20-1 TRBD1 CSANRGGGYTF TGCAGTGCTAACAGGGGCGGGGGCTACACCTTC
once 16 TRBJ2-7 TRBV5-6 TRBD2 CASSLPSGTTSYEQYF TGTGCCAGCAGCTTGCCCTCCGGGACTACCTCCTACGAGCAGTACTTC
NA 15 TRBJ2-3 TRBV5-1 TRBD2 CASSLMTGGSDTQYF TGCGCCAGCAGCTTGATGACGGGAGGTTCAGATACGCAGTATTTT
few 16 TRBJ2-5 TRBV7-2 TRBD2 CASSLNGGGLAKTQYF TGTGCCAGCAGCCTTAACGGGGGTGGACTAGCAAAGACCCAGTACTTC
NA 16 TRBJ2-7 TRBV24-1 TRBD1 CATSPSDGTGTYEQYF TGTGCCACCTCCCCAAGTGACGGGACAGGGACCTACGAGCAGTACTTC
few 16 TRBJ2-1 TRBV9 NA CASSVDRGSSYNEQFF TGTGCCAGCAGCGTAGATCGTGGGAGTTCCTACAATGAGCAGTTCTTC
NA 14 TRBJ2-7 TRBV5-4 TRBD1 CASSLAGTAYEQYF TGTGCCAGCAGCTTGGCCGGGACAGCCTACGAGCAGTACTTC
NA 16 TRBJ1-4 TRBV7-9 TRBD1 CASSPNRGRINEKLFF TGTGCCAGCAGCCCTAACAGGGGGCGAATTAATGAAAAACTGTTTTTT
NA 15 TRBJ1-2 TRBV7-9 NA CASSPTDSLFYGYTF TGTGCCAGCAGCCCTACGGACAGTCTCTTCTATGGCTACACCTTC
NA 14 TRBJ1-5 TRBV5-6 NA CASSLQGTGQPQHF TGTGCCAGCAGCTTACAGGGTACGGGTCAGCCCCAGCATTTT
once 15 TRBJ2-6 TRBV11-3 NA CASSSGVRGANVLTF TGTGCCAGCAGCTCCGGAGTTCGTGGGGCCAACGTCCTGACTTTC
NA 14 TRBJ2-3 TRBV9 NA CASSVVGSTDTQYF TGTGCCAGCAGCGTAGTCGGGAGCACAGATACGCAGTATTTT
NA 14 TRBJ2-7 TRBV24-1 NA CATSGPGTLNEQYF TGTGCCACCAGTGGCCCCGGGACTTTGAACGAGCAGTACTTC
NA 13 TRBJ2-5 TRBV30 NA CAWSALLQETQYF TGTGCCTGGAGTGCACTGTTACAAGAGACCCAGTACTTC
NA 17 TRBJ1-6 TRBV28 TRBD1 CASSLGQMGSYNSPLHF TGTGCCAGCAGTTTGGGACAGATGGGCTCCTATAATTCACCCCTCCACTTT
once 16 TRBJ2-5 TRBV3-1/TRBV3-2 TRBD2 CASSQGAGGERETQYF TGTGCCAGCAGCCAAGGGGCGGGGGGCGAACGAGAGACCCAGTACTTC
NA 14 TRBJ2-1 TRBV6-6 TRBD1 CASRTGPSPNEQFF TGTGCCAGCAGGACAGGGCCGTCGCCCAATGAGCAGTTCTTC
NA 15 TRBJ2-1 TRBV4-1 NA CASSVDGSSYNEQFF TGCGCCAGCAGCGTGGATGGGAGCTCCTACAATGAGCAGTTCTTC
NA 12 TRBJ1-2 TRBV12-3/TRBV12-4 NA CASRQGGYGYTF TGTGCCAGCAGACAGGGCGGCTATGGCTACACCTTC
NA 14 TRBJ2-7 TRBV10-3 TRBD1 CAIRPGQGTYEQYF TGTGCCATCAGGCCGGGACAGGGAACCTACGAGCAGTACTTC